A single sample gave rise to the 25 T cell receptor beta chains below, sequenced in a study of cytomegalovirus exposure and HLA in healthy donors. In the PCR, 60 Vbeta and 13 Jbeta primers were used. Assay: immunoSEQ multiplex PCR; the TCRdb copy retains only in-frame clones and omits some. Of about 140,000 clones in the sample, approximately 79% are singletons; the top ten hold over 1%. The sample comprised PBMCs. The receptor set was obtained from a female donor in good health and CMV-seronegative.

This chain links TRBV27 with TRBJ1-4; 8 positions match TRBD1. The CDR3 spans 16 residues. Trimming at V came to 4 bases and at J to 3 bases, leaving 7 bases not matched to a gene. Germline lookup yields CDR1 MNHEY and CDR2 SMNVEV (reference sequence). CDR3 nucleotide sequence: TGTGCCAGCAGTTCCCCTGGGACAGGTTCTAATGAAAAACTGTTTTTT. This encodes CASSSPGTGSNEKLFF.

The genes are TRBV27 and TRBJ1-2; 7 bases map to TRBD1. This CDR3 has 14 residues. Germline V gene lookup returns CDR1 MNHEY and CDR2 SMNVEV (reference sequence). Germline trimming cut 6 bases from V and 2 bases from J; bases unmatched to any gene: 6. The CDR3 DNA reads TGTGCCAGCAGGATCACAGGGGCCAACTATGGCTACACCTTC. This sequence encodes CASRITGANYGYTF.

CDR3 loop: CASSELAGANVLTF. Here the CDR3 DNA reads TGTGCCAGCAGTGAACTAGCTGGGGCCAACGTCCTGACTTTC. This chain joins TRBV6-1 and TRBJ2-6; D gene ambiguous. This CDR3 has 14 residues. The V and J ends lost 2 bases and 2 bases respectively, with 4 bases between them. Germline CDR1 and CDR2: MNHNS and SASEGT.

The chain has TRBV7-9 and TRBJ2-7; 8 nucleotides align to TRBD1. The junction had 5 bases not matched to a gene; V was cut back by 6 bases and J by 1 base. CDR3 length equals 14 residues. Per germline, CDR1 SEHNR and CDR2 FQNEAQ (reference sequence). In DNA, the CDR3 is TGTGCCAGCAGTCGGACAGGGACTTCCTACGAGCAGTACTTC. Amino acid sequence: CASSRTGTSYEQYF.

The chain joins TRBV15 to TRBJ2-6, with D unresolved. This CDR3 is 14 amino acids long. Germline lookup yields CDR1 LNHNV and CDR2 YYDKDF (reference sequence). The ends were cut back, 5 bases at V and 1 base at J, with 6 bases in the middle. Here the CDR3 reads CATSDNSGANVLTF. CDR3 nucleotide sequence: TGTGCCACCAGCGACAATTCTGGGGCCAACGTCCTGACTTTC.

The rearrangement joins TRBV4-1 to TRBJ2-7; tentative D call: TRBD2 (6 bases). V was pared by 4 bases and J by 1 base, with 11 bases between. The germline CDR1 and CDR2 sequences are MGHRA and YSYEKL. The CDR3 is 14 amino acids. In nucleotides, the CDR3 is TGCGCCAGCAGCCGCCTAGCGTTTTCCTACGAGCAGTACTTC. It translates to CASSRLAFSYEQYF.

The CDR3 here is CASSFSPRELSRTNEQFF. CDR3 nucleotides: TGTGCCAGCAGTTTTAGTCCGCGGGAGCTCTCCCGGACCAATGAGCAGTTCTTC. The chain recombines TRBV28 with TRBJ2-1, with 7 bases lining up with TRBD2. Per germline, CDR1 MDHEN and CDR2 SYDVKM. Losses at the gene ends were 3 bases for V and 6 bases for J; bases not matched to a gene: 17. The CDR3 runs to 18 residues.

The rearrangement links TRBV28 to TRBJ2-3, with 12 bases that match TRBD2. V trimming: 6 bases; J trimming: 3 bases; junction bases outside the gene matches: 7. Germline lookup yields CDR1 MDHEN and CDR2 SYDVKM. This CDR3 has 16 residues. CDR3 in amino acids: CASSSGLAGLTDTQYF. The CDR3 region has the DNA TGTGCCAGCAGCTCCGGACTAGCGGGATTGACAGATACGCAGTATTTT.

CDR3 amino acids: CASSFPGQGAGDYEQYF. Written as DNA, the CDR3 is TGTGCCAGCAGCTTCCCGGGACAGGGGGCGGGAGACTACGAGCAGTACTTC. This chain connects TRBV5-4 to TRBJ2-7, with 12 bases that match TRBD1. CDR3 size: 17 residues. CDR1 SGHNT and CDR2 YYREEE come from the germline V gene (reference sequence). Trimming took 2 bases from V and 3 from J; bases not matched to a gene: 9. The complete variable domain, with remaining parts taken from reference TRBV5-4 and TRBJ2-7, reads ETGVTQSPTHLIKTRGQQVTLRCSSQSGHNTVSWYQQALGQGPQFIFQYYREEENGRGNFPPRFSGLQFPNYSSELNVNALELDDSALYLCASSFPGQGAGDYEQYFGPGTRLTVT.

J is TRBJ2-7 and V is TRBV5-1, with 11 bases fitting TRBD1. After removal of 3 bases from V and 7 bases from J, the junction contained 6 bases not matched to a gene. Germline V gene lookup returns CDR1 SGHRS and CDR2 YFSETQ. The CDR3 has 14 residues. CDR3 in DNA: TGCGCCAGCAGCTCCGGACAGGGGGCGGGGGAGCAGTACTTC. This codes for CASSSGQGAGEQYF.

The V and J genes are TRBV29-1 and TRBJ2-3, with 9 bases identical to TRBD2. V shed 7 bases, J shed 4 bases, and the junction held 9 bases outside the gene matches. CDR1 and CDR2 (germline): SQVTM, ANQGSEA. The CDR3 extends over 14 amino acids. CDR3 nucleotides: TGCAGCGCTCCCTTAGCGGGAGAGGCAGATACGCAGTATTTT. This codes for CSAPLAGEADTQYF.

A few counts support this clone. The chain's CDR3 is CASSGQRGEAGANVLTF. The CDR3 DNA is TGTGCCAGTAGTGGTCAGCGGGGTGAGGCTGGGGCCAACGTCCTGACTTTC. J is TRBJ2-6 and V is TRBV19; 7 bases map to TRBD2. CDR3 length: 17 amino acids. Germline CDR1 LNHDA, CDR2 SQIVND (reference sequence). Unmatched junction bases numbered 9, after V lost 5 bases and J lost 2 bases.

The rearrangement links TRBV14 to TRBJ1-1, with 7 nucleotides matching TRBD1. The length of the CDR3 is 12 residues. Germline CDR1 is SGHDN and CDR2 is FVKESK. Trimming took 4 bases from V and 6 from J; bases not matched to a gene: 2. DNA for the CDR3: TGTGCCAGCAGCCGACAGGGACCTGAAGCTTTCTTT. It specifies CASSRQGPEAFF. The whole variable domain, filled in from reference TRBV14 and TRBJ1-1, reads EAGVTQFPSHSVIEKGQTVTLRCDPISGHDNLYWYRRVMGKEIKFLLHFVKESKQDESGMPNNRFLAERTGGTYSTLKVQPAELEDSGVYFCASSRQGPEAFFGQGTRLTVV.

This rearrangement joins TRBV5-1 to TRBJ2-1, with D perhaps TRBD1 (6 bases). The V and J ends lost 0 bases and 0 bases respectively, with 10 bases between them. The CDR3 totals 16 residues. Germline CDR1 and CDR2: SGHRS and YFSETQ. The CDR3 coding sequence is TGCGCCAGCAGCTTGGGACAGGAAAGCTCCTACAATGAGCAGTTCTTC. Encoded protein: CASSLGQESSYNEQFF.

This rearrangement joins TRBV2 to TRBJ2-7, with 7 bases lining up with TRBD2. From germline, CDR1 is SNHLY and CDR2 FYNNEI. The trim removed 6 bases at V and 2 bases at J, leaving 7 bases unmatched. The length of the CDR3 is 14 residues. CDR3 region: CASRGSSGAYEQYF. The CDR3 DNA sequence: TGTGCCAGCAGGGGTTCTAGCGGAGCCTACGAGCAGTACTTC.

This sequence joins TRBV18 and TRBJ1-1; D is unresolved. Germline values: CDR1 KGHSH, CDR2 LQKENI. The CDR3 consists of 12 residues. V lost 1 base, J lost 2 bases, and 2 bases lay in between. DNA of the CDR3: TGTGCCAGCTCACCACTAAACACTGAAGCTTTCTTT. Protein: CASSPLNTEAFF. The full variable domain, its missing parts supplied by reference TRBV18 and TRBJ1-1, is NAGVMQNPRHLVRRRGQEARLRCSPMKGHSHVYWYRQLPEEGLKFMVYLQKENIIDESGMPKERFSAEFPKEGPSILRIQQVVRGDSAAYFCASSPLNTEAFFGQGTRLTVV.

In this sample, this clone turned up once. V gene TRBV5-1 combines with J gene TRBJ2-3, with D possibly matching TRBD1 (6 bases). Per germline, CDR1 SGHRS and CDR2 YFSETQ. V was pared by 1 base and J by 5 bases, with 20 bases between. This CDR3 is built from 17 residues. In nucleotides, the CDR3 is TGCGCCAGCAGCTTGCGGAGTGCAGGGGCGCTGGGAGATACGCAGTATTTT. Protein sequence: CASSLRSAGALGDTQYF.

This chain uses TRBV4-1 with TRBJ2-2, with 9 bases that match TRBD1. The CDR3 loop spans 14 amino acids. Germline assignment: CDR1 MGHRA and CDR2 YSYEKL. V lost 4 bases to trimming and J lost 5 bases; unmatched junction nucleotides: 2. CDR3 DNA sequence: TGCGCCAGCAGCCCCGGGACAGGGACCGGGGAGCTGTTTTTT. It specifies CASSPGTGTGELFF.

This clone is a singleton in its sample. The chain is built from TRBV29-1 and TRBJ2-1; 9 nucleotides match TRBD1. This CDR3 is 15 amino acids long. After removal of 5 bases from V and 0 bases from J, the junction contained 5 bases not matched to a gene. CDR1 and CDR2 (germline): SQVTM, ANQGSEA. The CDR3 sequence is CSVFGTGSSYNEQFF. DNA for the CDR3: TGCAGCGTTTTTGGGACAGGGAGCTCCTACAATGAGCAGTTCTTC.

The chain combines TRBV4-1 with TRBJ2-1; 14 bases match TRBD2. The ends lost 6 bases at V and 2 bases at J; junction bases unmatched: 3. The CDR3 sequence is 16 residues long. Per germline, CDR1 MGHRA and CDR2 YSYEKL. CDR3 amino acids: CASRQTSGRAYNEQFF. CDR3 coding DNA: TGCGCCAGCAGACAGACTAGCGGGAGGGCCTACAATGAGCAGTTCTTC.

The CDR3 sequence is CASSKEGAGGYTF. In DNA form, the CDR3 reads TGTGCCAGCAGTAAAGAGGGGGCAGGTGGCTACACCTTC. The chain combines TRBV2 with TRBJ1-2; 7 positions match TRBD1. The CDR3 length is 13 residues. V was clipped by 5 bases and J by 7 bases; unmatched bases: 7. CDR1 SNHLY and CDR2 FYNNEI come from the germline V gene.

This clone appeared a single time. V gene TRBV29-1 combines with J gene TRBJ2-7; D gene uncertain. Germline CDR1 reads SQVTM; CDR2 reads ANQGSEA. CDR3 size: 15 residues. Trimming pared 1 base from V and 1 base from J, leaving 14 bases between. CDR3 in DNA: TGCAGCGTTGAAGGGCTTTCGGGTGGGTCCTACGAGCAGTACTTC. This codes for CSVEGLSGGSYEQYF.

This chain connects TRBV19 to TRBJ2-7; D is possibly TRBD2 (5 bases). The V end lost 6 bases, the J end lost 7 bases, and 13 bases lay between the germline ends. The germline gives CDR1 LNHDA, CDR2 SQIVND (reference sequence). CDR3 length: 12 amino acids. The CDR3 region has the DNA TGTGCCAGTAGCAGAGACCCGGGGGAGCAGTACTTC. It is translated as CASSRDPGEQYF.

This clone was observed a handful of times. The chain joins TRBV10-3 to TRBJ2-1; 14 nucleotides match TRBD2. V trimming: 4 bases; J trimming: 0 bases; junction bases outside the gene matches: 8. CDR3 size: 19 residues. Per germline, CDR1 ENHRY and CDR2 SYGVKD. The CDR3: CAISGTTSGRESSYNEQFF. CDR3 DNA sequence: TGTGCCATCAGTGGGACGACTAGCGGGAGGGAGAGCTCCTACAATGAGCAGTTCTTC.

The chain is built from TRBV28 and TRBJ1-5, with 9 bases fitting TRBD1. CDR1 is MDHEN, CDR2 SYDVKM, per germline. This CDR3 has 15 amino acids. Losses at the gene ends were 3 bases for V and 5 bases for J; bases not matched to a gene: 5. The CDR3 region is CASSLSNRGHQPQHF. The CDR3 nucleotides are TGTGCCAGCAGTTTGAGTAACAGGGGGCATCAGCCCCAGCATTTT.